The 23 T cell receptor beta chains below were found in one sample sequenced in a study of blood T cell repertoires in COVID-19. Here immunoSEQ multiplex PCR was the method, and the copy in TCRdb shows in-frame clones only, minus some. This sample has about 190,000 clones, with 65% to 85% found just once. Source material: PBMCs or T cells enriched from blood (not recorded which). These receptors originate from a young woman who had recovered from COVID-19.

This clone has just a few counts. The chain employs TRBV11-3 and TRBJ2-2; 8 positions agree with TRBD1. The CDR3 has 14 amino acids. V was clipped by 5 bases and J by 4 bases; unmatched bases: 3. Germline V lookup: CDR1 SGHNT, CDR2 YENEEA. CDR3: CASSPGGSTGELFF. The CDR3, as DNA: TGTGCCAGCAGCCCAGGGGGCAGCACCGGGGAGCTGTTTTTT.

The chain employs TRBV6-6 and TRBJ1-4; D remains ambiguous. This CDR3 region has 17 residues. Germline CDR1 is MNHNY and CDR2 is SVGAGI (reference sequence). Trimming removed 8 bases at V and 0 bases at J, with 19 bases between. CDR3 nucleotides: TGTGCCAGCGGCTCGGAGATCGTTCATGCAACTAATGAAAAACTGTTTTTT. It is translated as CASGSEIVHATNEKLFF.

CDR3 nucleotide sequence: TGCAGCGCCCCCGGGAGCGGCTACAATGAGCAGTTCTTC. Translating gives CSAPGSGYNEQFF. The rearrangement links TRBV29-1 to TRBJ2-1, with D possibly being TRBD2 (6 bases). Between the trimmed V and J ends, which lost 7 bases and 3 bases, there was a span of 13 bases. The length of the CDR3 is 13 residues. The germline V gene has CDR1 SQVTM and CDR2 ANQGSEA.

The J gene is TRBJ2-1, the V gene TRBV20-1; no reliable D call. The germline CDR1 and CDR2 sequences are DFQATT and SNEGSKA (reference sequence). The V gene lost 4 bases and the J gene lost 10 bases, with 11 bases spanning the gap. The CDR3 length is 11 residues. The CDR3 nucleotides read TGCAGTGCTACCCTGACTGGAGAGCAGTTCTTC. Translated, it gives CSATLTGEQFF.

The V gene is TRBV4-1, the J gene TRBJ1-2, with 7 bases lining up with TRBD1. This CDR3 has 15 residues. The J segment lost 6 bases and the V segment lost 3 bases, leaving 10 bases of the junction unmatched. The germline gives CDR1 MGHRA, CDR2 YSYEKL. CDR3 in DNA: TGCGCCAGCAGCCACCCAGCCGGGACAGCGGATGGCTACACCTTC. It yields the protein CASSHPAGTADGYTF.

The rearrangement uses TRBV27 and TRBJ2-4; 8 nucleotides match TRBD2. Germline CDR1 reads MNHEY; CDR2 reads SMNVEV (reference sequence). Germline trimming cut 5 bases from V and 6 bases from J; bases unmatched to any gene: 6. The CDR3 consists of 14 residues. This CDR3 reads CASSLGGEGNIQYF. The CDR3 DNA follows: TGTGCCAGCAGTCTCGGGGGGGAGGGAAACATTCAGTACTTC.

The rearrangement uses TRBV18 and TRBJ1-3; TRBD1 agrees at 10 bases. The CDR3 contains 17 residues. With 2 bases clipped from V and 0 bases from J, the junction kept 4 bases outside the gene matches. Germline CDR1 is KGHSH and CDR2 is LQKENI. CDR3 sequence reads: CASSPDRGLHSGNTIYF. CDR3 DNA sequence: TGTGCCAGCTCACCAGACAGGGGGCTTCACTCTGGAAACACCATATATTTT.

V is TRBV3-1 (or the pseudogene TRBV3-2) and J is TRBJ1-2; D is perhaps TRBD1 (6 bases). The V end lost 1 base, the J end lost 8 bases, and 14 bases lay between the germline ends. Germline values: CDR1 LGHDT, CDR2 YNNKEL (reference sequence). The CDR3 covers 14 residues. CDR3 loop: CASSQAQGRVGYTF. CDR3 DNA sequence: TGTGCCAGCAGCCAAGCACAGGGTAGGGTAGGCTACACCTTC.

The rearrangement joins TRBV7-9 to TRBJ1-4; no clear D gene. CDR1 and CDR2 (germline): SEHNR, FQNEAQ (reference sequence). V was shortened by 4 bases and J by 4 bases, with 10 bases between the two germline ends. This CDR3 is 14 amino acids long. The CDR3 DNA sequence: TGTGCCAGCAGCTACGAACGGGGTAATGAAAAACTGTTTTTT. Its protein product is CASSYERGNEKLFF.

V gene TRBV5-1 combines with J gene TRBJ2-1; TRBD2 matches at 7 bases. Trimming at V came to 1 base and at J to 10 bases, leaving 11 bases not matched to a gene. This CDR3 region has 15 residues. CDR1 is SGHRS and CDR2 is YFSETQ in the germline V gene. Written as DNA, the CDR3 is TGCGCCAGCAGCTTGACTAGCTGGGGGGGAGCGGAGCAGTTCTTC. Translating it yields CASSLTSWGGAEQFF.

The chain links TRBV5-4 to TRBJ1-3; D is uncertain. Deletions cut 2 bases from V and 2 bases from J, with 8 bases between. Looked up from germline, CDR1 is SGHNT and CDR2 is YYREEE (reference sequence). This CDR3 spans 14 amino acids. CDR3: CASSLWTAGNTIYF. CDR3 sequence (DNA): TGTGCCAGCAGCTTATGGACTGCTGGAAACACCATATATTTT.

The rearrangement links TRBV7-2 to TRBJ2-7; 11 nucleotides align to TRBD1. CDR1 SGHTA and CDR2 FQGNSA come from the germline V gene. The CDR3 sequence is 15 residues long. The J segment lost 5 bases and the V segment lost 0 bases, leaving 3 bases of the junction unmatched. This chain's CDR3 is CASSLAGQGAHEQYF. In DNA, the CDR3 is TGTGCCAGCAGCTTAGCCGGACAGGGGGCTCACGAGCAGTACTTC. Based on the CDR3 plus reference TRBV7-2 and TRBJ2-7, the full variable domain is GAGVSQSPSNKVTEKGKDVELRCDPISGHTALYWYRQSLGQGLEFLIYFQGNSAPDKSGLPSDRFSAERTGGSVSTLTIQRTQQEDSAVYLCASSLAGQGAHEQYFGPGTRLTVT.

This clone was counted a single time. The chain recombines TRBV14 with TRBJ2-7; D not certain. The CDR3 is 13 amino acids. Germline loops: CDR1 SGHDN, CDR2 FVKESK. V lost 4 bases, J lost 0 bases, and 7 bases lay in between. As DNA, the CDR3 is TGTGCCAGCAGCCCCCCGAGCTCCTACGAGCAGTACTTC. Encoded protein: CASSPPSSYEQYF.

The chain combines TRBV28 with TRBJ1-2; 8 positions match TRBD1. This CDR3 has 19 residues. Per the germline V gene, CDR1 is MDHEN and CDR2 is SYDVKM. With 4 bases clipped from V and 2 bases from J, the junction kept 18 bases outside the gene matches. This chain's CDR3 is CASSWPLLGQAAFNYGYTF. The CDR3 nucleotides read TGTGCCAGCAGTTGGCCCCTCTTGGGACAGGCCGCTTTCAACTATGGCTACACCTTC.

The CDR3, as DNA: TGTGCCAGCAGCTTCGGGGTCGTAGGGAACACTGAAGCTTTCTTT. Its protein is CASSFGVVGNTEAFF. The chain joins TRBV7-8 to TRBJ1-1; D unclear. This CDR3 has 15 residues. Germline assignment: CDR1 SGHVS and CDR2 FQNEAQ. The V end was cut by 3 bases, the J end by 1 base, with 12 bases between.

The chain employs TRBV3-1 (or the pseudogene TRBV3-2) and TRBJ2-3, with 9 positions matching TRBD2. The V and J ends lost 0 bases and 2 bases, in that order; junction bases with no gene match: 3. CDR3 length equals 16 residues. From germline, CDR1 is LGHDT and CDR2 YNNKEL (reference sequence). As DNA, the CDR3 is TGTGCCAGCAGCCAAGAACCTAGCGGGGCCACAGATACGCAGTATTTT. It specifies CASSQEPSGATDTQYF.

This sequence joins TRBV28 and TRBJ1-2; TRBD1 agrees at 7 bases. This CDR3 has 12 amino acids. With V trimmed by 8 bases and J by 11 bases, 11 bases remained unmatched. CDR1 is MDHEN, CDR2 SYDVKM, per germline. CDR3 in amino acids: CASHGQVPTYTF. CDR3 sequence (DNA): TGTGCCAGCCACGGACAGGTCCCAACTTACACCTTC.

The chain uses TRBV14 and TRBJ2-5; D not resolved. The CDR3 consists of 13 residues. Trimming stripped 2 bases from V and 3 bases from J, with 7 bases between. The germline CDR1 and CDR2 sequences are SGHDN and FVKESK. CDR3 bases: TGTGCCAGCAGCCAAATCGACAAAGAGACCCAGTACTTC. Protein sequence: CASSQIDKETQYF. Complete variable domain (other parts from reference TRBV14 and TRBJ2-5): EAGVTQFPSHSVIEKGQTVTLRCDPISGHDNLYWYRRVMGKEIKFLLHFVKESKQDESGMPNNRFLAERTGGTYSTLKVQPAELEDSGVYFCASSQIDKETQYFGPGTRLLVL.

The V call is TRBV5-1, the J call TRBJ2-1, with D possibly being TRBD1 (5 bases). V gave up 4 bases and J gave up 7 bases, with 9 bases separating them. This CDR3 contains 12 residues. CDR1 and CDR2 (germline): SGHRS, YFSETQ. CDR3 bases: TGCGCCAGCAGCCTGACAGCGAATGAGCAGTTCTTC. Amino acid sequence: CASSLTANEQFF.

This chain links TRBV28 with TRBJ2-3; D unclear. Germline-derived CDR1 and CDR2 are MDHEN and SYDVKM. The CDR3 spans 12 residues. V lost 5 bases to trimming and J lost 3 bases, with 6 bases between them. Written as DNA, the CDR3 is TGTGCCAGCAGTAGCGTAACAGATACGCAGTATTTT. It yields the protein CASSSVTDTQYF.

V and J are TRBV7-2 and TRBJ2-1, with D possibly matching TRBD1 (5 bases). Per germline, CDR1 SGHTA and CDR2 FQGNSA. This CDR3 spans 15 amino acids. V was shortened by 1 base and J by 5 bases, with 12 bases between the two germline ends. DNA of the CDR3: TGTGCCAGCAGCTTAGGGCCAGGGTGGGACAATGAGCAGTTCTTC. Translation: CASSLGPGWDNEQFF. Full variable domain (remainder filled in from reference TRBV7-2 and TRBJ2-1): GAGVSQSPSNKVTEKGKDVELRCDPISGHTALYWYRQSLGQGLEFLIYFQGNSAPDKSGLPSDRFSAERTGGSVSTLTIQRTQQEDSAVYLCASSLGPGWDNEQFFGPGTRLTVL.

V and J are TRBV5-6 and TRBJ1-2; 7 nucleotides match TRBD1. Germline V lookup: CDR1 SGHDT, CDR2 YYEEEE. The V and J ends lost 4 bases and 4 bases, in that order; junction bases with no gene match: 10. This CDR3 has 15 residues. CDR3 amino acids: CASSAPGGLGYGYTF. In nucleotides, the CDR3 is TGTGCCAGCAGCGCTCCAGGGGGTCTTGGCTATGGCTACACCTTC.

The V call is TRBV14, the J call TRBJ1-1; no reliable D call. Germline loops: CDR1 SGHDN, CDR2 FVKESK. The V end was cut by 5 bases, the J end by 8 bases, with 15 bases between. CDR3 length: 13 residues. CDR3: CASSNDLRVEAFF. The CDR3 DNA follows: TGTGCCAGCAGCAACGATTTGCGGGTCGAAGCTTTCTTT.